This T cell receptor (beta chain) was sequenced in a study of CD8+ T cells in alopecia areata (dated by TCRdb to the late 2010s). Background for the entire study: Treated patients were enrolled in an open-label pilot trial of oral tofacitinib at 5 to 10 mg twice daily for moderate-to-severe alopecia areata. Tofacitinib was given for 6 to 18 months, followed by 6 months of follow-up off drug to assess delayed response and recurrence. Disease severity in treated patients was measured with the SALT score, which quantifies the percentage of affected scalp surface area. The study used high-throughput TCRbeta sequencing to examine T cell clonal expansion in alopecia areata, in both the C3H/HeJ mouse model and human patients. Scalp tissue and sorted CD4+ and CD8+ peripheral blood T cells from patchy and totalis/universalis alopecia areata patients and from healthy controls were covered by human TCRbeta sequencing. Tofacitinib-treated patients had biopsies at baseline and at 4 and 24 weeks of treatment, with a later scalp biopsy in several patients. Clonality in the scalp was compared among normal scalp (n=4), patchy alopecia areata scalp (n=8), and alopecia totalis/universalis scalp (n=8). RNA was extracted with the PAXgene miRNA kit for fixed scalp, the miRNeasy kit for PBMCs, and the RNeasy kit for mouse skin. immunoSEQ multiplex PCR using 35 Vbeta forward primers and 13 Jbeta reverse primers was used to amplify TCRbeta CDR3 regions. Findings and caveats that apply to the study as a whole: Compared with normal scalp, lesional scalp had higher clonality and more expanded CD8+ clones, particularly in alopecia totalis/universalis, a pattern that suggests antigenic drive. Unlike mouse skin, which is dominated by gammadelta T cells, normal human skin has resident alphabeta T cells that are also sequenced, and this complicates analysis of the scalp TCR repertoire. Shared TCR sequences between patients were less evident than in mice, which may be partly attributable to HLA diversity in the patient population. Because the treated cohort was small and included a single nonresponder, larger studies are needed to assess links between baseline CD8+ expansion and response. Tofacitinib significantly lowered scalp clonality and the number of expanded CD8+ clones among the top 100 scalp clones. Many expanded lesional clones persisted in scalp and blood during tofacitinib treatment, which may partly explain relapse after stopping treatment.

This specimen's time point label, per the study, means: roughly 27 days on oral tofacitinib. The treatment or condition label, as the study defines it: oral pan-JAK inhibitor, 5-10 mg twice daily. Lesional scalp punch biopsies and peripheral blood were collected from alopecia areata patients. PBMCs were isolated by density centrifugation and stained for CD3, CD4 and CD8, after which CD4+ and CD8+ T cells were sorted on a FACSAria. The germline V gene specifies SGHTA as CDR1 and FQGNSA as CDR2. V loses 1 base, J loses 8 bases, and the germline ends lie 8 bases apart. The CDR3 goes from the cysteine to the phenylalanine over 12 residues. This entry keeps only the CDR3 DNA: 36 bases, framed from base 1. This clone appeared a few times. The antigen this receptor binds is unknown. Base qualities were left out, and no much larger clone turns up one base away. Libraries came from the immunoSEQ multiplex PCR assay. RNA was extracted from all samples and reverse transcribed into cDNA, which served as template for TCR sequencing. First-strand cDNA was synthesized using SuperScript III with a 2:1 mix of oligo-dT and random hexamers. A synthetic immune receptor repertoire was used to measure amplification bias, and any remaining bias was corrected computationally. Concerning the study's data processing: Raw reads were preprocessed to remove errors, and CDR3 was defined according to IMGT conventions as the region from the conserved cysteine to phenylalanine. To get clonality, Shannon entropy was normalized by log2 of the number of productive unique TCRs and the result was subtracted from 1. CD4 or CD8 identity of scalp clones was inferred by cross-referencing scalp TCRbeta sequences with sorted blood CD4 and CD8 repertoires. Held by TCRdb, this immuneACCESS table contains in-frame sequences only and omits some clones. Under half of the omission traces to an unresolved V gene where checked; the cause of the rest is unknown. For V, J and clone size, that table is used; D and trimming come from the DNA. The sample data list about 220,000 clones, and approximately 57% of these were observed just once. The biggest ten clones account for about 1.6% of the sample.

Here the chain combines TRBV7-2 and TRBJ1-1, with an unclear D gene assignment. Source: CD4+ T cells sorted from blood, taken at week 4, from a patient treated with tofacitinib. The sequence came from a human donor with alopecia areata. The DNA is TGTGCCAGCAGCTTAGATCCGGGAGAAGCTTTCTTT. Its translation is CASSLDPGEAFF.